This T cell receptor beta chain was found in a study of blood T cell repertoires in COVID-19. Germline V gene sequence: CDR1 SGHRS, CDR2 YFSETQ. The CDR3 runs to 15 residues. The V and J ends lost 6 bases and 4 bases respectively, with 16 bases between them. Assay used: immunoSEQ multiplex PCR; TCRdb lists only in-frame clones, some missing. The sample carries under 250,000 clones, 82% recorded once. V usage is TRBV5-1 and J usage is TRBJ2-2; D is perhaps TRBD2 (6 bases). The clonotype originates from a woman in her sixties who had recovered from COVID-19. Sequenced sample: PBMCs or T cells enriched from blood (not recorded which). The CDR3 DNA reads TGCGCCAGCATGCCCCGGAGGGCGGCCACCGGGGAGCTGTTTTTT. Translating gives CASMPRRAATGELFF.